A selection of T cell receptor beta chains follows, all from one sample in a study of cytomegalovirus exposure and HLA in healthy donors. The protocol was immunoSEQ multiplex PCR, while the TCRdb copy is restricted to in-frame clones and leaves out a portion. The table has fewer than 80,000 clones, under 70% seen once. The sequenced sample was PBMCs. These TCRs come from a woman between 50 and 59 years old in good health and CMV-seropositive. Both conserved end residues are part of each CDR3. Each record gives: V gene, J gene, clone size, D gene, CDR3 protein, CDR3 DNA. The D gene is left open where the match is weak. Size tells how often a clone was seen (once, few, many) or the class of an expanded clone, and some rows leave it out.

>TRBV19|TRBJ1-1|once|TRBD1
CASQTGVTEAFF
TGTGCCAGCCAAACAGGGGTCACTGAAGCTTTCTTT
>TRBV28|TRBJ1-6|few|.
CASSLNRANSPLHF
TGTGCCAGCAGTTTGAACAGGGCGAATTCACCCCTCCACTTT
>TRBV19|TRBJ1-1|few|TRBD1
CASSPSAGGPGTEAFF
TGTGCCAGTAGTCCAAGCGCAGGGGGCCCGGGCACTGAAGCTTTCTTT
>TRBV6-1|TRBJ1-6|once|TRBD1
CASNPEGQTNSPLHF
TGTGCCAGCAATCCCGAGGGACAGACTAATTCACCCCTCCACTTT
>TRBV6-1|TRBJ2-6|.|.
CASTTGGSGANVLTF
TGTGCCAGCACGACCGGGGGCTCTGGGGCCAACGTCCTGACTTTC
>TRBV30|TRBJ1-1|.|.
CAWRSAADTEAFF
TGTGCCTGGAGGTCAGCGGCGGACACTGAAGCTTTCTTT
>TRBV28|TRBJ1-1|once|.
CASSLEGDFTEAFF
TGTGCCAGCAGTTTAGAGGGAGATTTCACTGAAGCTTTCTTT
>TRBV9|TRBJ1-1|.|.
CASSVTGFAEAFF
TGTGCCAGCAGCGTAACAGGGTTCGCTGAAGCTTTCTTT
>TRBV5-1|TRBJ2-3|.|TRBD2
CASSWGLRAGGLDTQYF
TGCGCCAGCAGCTGGGGCCTGAGAGCGGGGGGGCTAGATACGCAGTATTTT
>TRBV4-2|TRBJ2-5|few|.
CASSQEQDLIGETQYF
TGTGCCAGCAGCCAAGAACAGGACCTTATAGGGGAGACCCAGTACTTC
>TRBV11-2|TRBJ1-5|.|.
CASSLDRDQPQHF
TGTGCCAGCAGCTTAGATCGGGATCAGCCCCAGCATTTT
>TRBV5-1|TRBJ1-2|.|.
CASSLAGLSGYTF
TGCGCCAGCAGCTTGGCGGGATTGTCCGGCTACACCTTC
>TRBV7-2|TRBJ1-4|.|.
CASSSQTGRGEKLFF
TGTGCCAGCAGCTCGCAAACAGGGAGGGGGGAAAAACTGTTTTTT
>TRBV2|TRBJ1-2|few|.
CASTVVGEGYGYTF
TGTGCCAGCACCGTCGTGGGAGAGGGTTATGGCTACACCTTC
>TRBV4-1|TRBJ2-1|.|.
CASRDLRVRNEQFF
TGCGCCAGCAGGGACCTCAGGGTACGTAATGAGCAGTTCTTC
>TRBV6-1|TRBJ1-4|.|TRBD1
CASSLDRDGEKLFF
TGTGCCAGCAGTTTAGACAGGGACGGTGAAAAACTGTTTTTT
>TRBV5-4|TRBJ2-1|.|.
CASSLFGGKYNEQFF
TGTGCCAGCAGCTTGTTTGGGGGGAAATACAATGAGCAGTTCTTC
>TRBV2|TRBJ2-1|few|TRBD1
CASSTLSGTGAQFF
TGTGCCAGCAGCACGCTTAGCGGGACAGGGGCGCAGTTCTTC
>TRBV9|TRBJ1-6|few|TRBD1
CASSPRDRASPLHF
TGTGCCAGCAGCCCCCGGGACAGGGCTTCACCCCTCCACTTT
>TRBV25-1|TRBJ2-1|medium-sized|.
CASSKAGALNEQFF
TGTGCCAGCAGTAAGGCGGGGGCCCTCAATGAGCAGTTCTTC
>TRBV2|TRBJ2-1|.|TRBD2
CASSEGRGLAGDNNEQFF
TGTGCCAGCAGTGAAGGTAGGGGACTAGCGGGGGACAACAATGAGCAGTTCTTC
>TRBV27|TRBJ2-1|once|TRBD2
CASSPPDGGVLNEQFF
TGTGCCAGCAGTCCACCCGACGGGGGGGTATTAAATGAGCAGTTCTTC
>TRBV4-1|TRBJ1-4|few|TRBD1
CASSQDRATNEKLFF
TGCGCCAGCAGCCAGGACAGGGCAACTAATGAAAAACTGTTTTTT
>TRBV9|TRBJ2-7|.|.
CASSVGRGAYEQYF
TGTGCCAGCAGCGTGGGCAGGGGAGCCTACGAGCAGTACTTC
>TRBV28|TRBJ2-2|.|TRBD1
CASRAGGFTGELFF
TGTGCCAGCAGGGCAGGGGGCTTCACCGGGGAGCTGTTTTTT
>TRBV27|TRBJ2-3|.|.
CASSLSAESTDTQYF
TGTGCCAGCAGTTTATCGGCGGAAAGCACAGATACGCAGTATTTT
>TRBV4-2|TRBJ2-5|.|.
CASSQGTTQETQYF
TGTGCCAGCAGCCAAGGGACTACCCAAGAGACCCAGTACTTC
>TRBV4-1|TRBJ1-1|.|TRBD1
CASSPPTGQYTEAFF
TGCGCCAGCAGCCCCCCGACGGGACAGTACACTGAAGCTTTCTTT
>TRBV27|TRBJ2-7|few|TRBD1
CASSRDRVDGYEQYF
TGTGCCAGCAGTAGGGACAGGGTTGACGGCTACGAGCAGTACTTC
>TRBV9|TRBJ2-1|few|.
CASSAGELLAEQFF
TGTGCCAGCAGCGCCGGGGAACTCTTGGCTGAGCAGTTCTTC
>TRBV7-2|TRBJ2-7|.|TRBD2
CASSLGGGTQYEQYF
TGTGCCAGCAGCTTAGGCGGGGGGACCCAATACGAGCAGTACTTC
>TRBV5-4|TRBJ1-2|.|.
CASSFPGDPSSYGYTF
TGTGCCAGCAGCTTTCCAGGGGACCCTTCTTCCTATGGCTACACCTTC
>TRBV6-4|TRBJ1-2|.|.
CARIGDGGYGYTF
TGTGCCAGAATTGGGGACGGGGGCTATGGCTACACCTTC
>TRBV4-1|TRBJ2-1|.|TRBD1
CASSQDPVRDSYNEQFF
TGCGCCAGCAGCCAAGACCCCGTAAGGGACAGCTACAATGAGCAGTTCTTC
>TRBV4-1|TRBJ2-2|.|TRBD2
CASSQRASGGTGELFF
TGCGCCAGCAGCCAGAGGGCTAGCGGGGGCACCGGGGAGCTGTTTTTT
>TRBV5-1|TRBJ2-2|.|.
CASSLAGENTGELFF
TGCGCCAGCAGCTTGGCAGGGGAGAACACCGGGGAGCTGTTTTTT
>TRBV27|TRBJ2-7|.|TRBD1
CASSLVRDRDHEQYF
TGTGCCAGCAGTTTAGTGAGGGACAGGGACCACGAGCAGTACTTC
>TRBV6-1|TRBJ1-2|.|.
CASNGVLGLSGYTF
TGTGCCAGCAACGGAGTCTTGGGGCTAAGTGGCTACACCTTC
>TRBV5-1|TRBJ1-3|.|TRBD1
CASSPGTGGNTIYF
TGCGCCAGCAGCCCCGGGACAGGGGGTAACACCATATATTTT
>TRBV21-1|TRBJ1-6|few|.
CAPRRDRENYCYNSPLHF
TGTGCCCCTAGGCGGGACAGGGAAAACTATTGTTATAATTCACCCCTCCACTTT
>TRBV7-8|TRBJ1-5|.|.
CASSLWSGGNQPQHF
TGTGCCAGCAGCTTATGGTCGGGGGGGAATCAGCCCCAGCATTTT
>TRBV28|TRBJ2-1|.|TRBD2
CASNGGGPHYNEQFF
TGTGCCAGCAACGGGGGGGGGCCCCACTACAATGAGCAGTTCTTC
>TRBV7-9|TRBJ2-3|.|.
CASSLRGRRTDTQYF
TGTGCCAGCAGCTTACGCGGGCGACGCACAGATACGCAGTATTTT